This T cell receptor (beta chain) stems from a study of CD8+ T cells in alopecia areata. As for treatment: oral pan-JAK inhibitor, 5-10 mg twice daily. Samples from alopecia areata patients were lesional scalp punch biopsies and peripheral blood. The researchers isolated CD4+ and CD8+ T cells from PBMCs by sorting. RNA was isolated and reverse transcribed to cDNA, the sequencing template. Here immunoSEQ multiplex PCR was the method, and the copy in TCRdb shows in-frame clones only, minus some. Among some 110,000 clones, less than 75% were seen once, and the ten largest hold more than 10%. For this clone: What it binds is not known.

This CDR3 spans 14 amino acids. V lost 3 bases to trimming and J lost 4 bases, with 12 bases between them. Per the germline V gene, CDR1 is LGHNA and CDR2 is YNFKEQ. Regarding the study as a whole: Tofacitinib produced a significant decrease in scalp clonality and in expanded CD8+ clones among the top 100. Under tofacitinib, numerous expanded lesional clonotypes remained detectable in scalp and blood.

The chain combines TRBV4-2 with TRBJ1-2; possible D gene TRBD1, 5 bases. This receptor was obtained from a human donor with alopecia areata. The sequencing used CD8+ T cells sorted from blood, collected at week 24, from a patient treated with tofacitinib. This chain's CDR3 is CASSHPGTSYGYTF. Here the CDR3 DNA reads TGTGCCAGCAGCCACCCGGGGACTAGCTATGGCTACACCTTC.